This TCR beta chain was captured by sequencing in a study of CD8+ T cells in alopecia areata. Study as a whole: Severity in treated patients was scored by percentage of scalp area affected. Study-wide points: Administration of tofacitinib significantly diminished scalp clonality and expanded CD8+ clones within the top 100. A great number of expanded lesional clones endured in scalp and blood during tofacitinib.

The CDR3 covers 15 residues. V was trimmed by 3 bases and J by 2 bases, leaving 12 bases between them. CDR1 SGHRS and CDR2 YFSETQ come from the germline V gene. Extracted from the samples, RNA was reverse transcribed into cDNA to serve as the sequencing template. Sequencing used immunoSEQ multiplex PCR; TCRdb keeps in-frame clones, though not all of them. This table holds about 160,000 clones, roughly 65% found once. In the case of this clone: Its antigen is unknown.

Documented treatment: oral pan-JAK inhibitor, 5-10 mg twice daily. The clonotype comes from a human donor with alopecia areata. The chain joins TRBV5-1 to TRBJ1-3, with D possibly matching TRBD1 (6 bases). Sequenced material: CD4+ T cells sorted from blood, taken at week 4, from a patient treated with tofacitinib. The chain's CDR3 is CASSSQGRTGNTIYF. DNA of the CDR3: TGCGCCAGCAGCTCCCAGGGGAGGACTGGAAACACCATATATTTT.